The 7 T cell receptor beta chains given below trace back to one sample, sequenced in a study of a mutant IDH1 vaccine in newly diagnosed glioma (dated by TCRdb to about 2021). For these TCRs, the target antigens are not known. The library was produced with the immunoSEQ multiplex PCR assay. TCRdb mirrors the immuneACCESS table, restricted to in-frame sequences. Some clones are absent from its copies; in checked studies, under half trace to an unresolved V gene, and the reason for the others is unknown. Here the sample has around 57,000 clones; around 84% occur a single time. The ten most abundant clones make up about 4.2% of the sample. The time point label corresponds to: week 35, safety follow-up. Each vaccine dose was 300 ug of a 20-mer mutant IDH1 peptide in Montanide, given subcutaneously with topical imiquimod. This sample comprised PBMCs, obtained from a glioma patient whose treatment included an IDH1 peptide vaccine. These receptors were obtained from a man aged 25 to 40 with glioma.

The rearrangement links TRBV5-6 to TRBJ2-1; maybe TRBD1 (8 bases). This CDR3 is built from 14 residues. V was shortened by 6 bases and J by 8 bases, with 18 bases between the two germline ends. The germline CDR1 and CDR2 sequences are SGHDT and YYEEEE. The DNA for the CDR3 is TGTGCCAGCACCGGGGGGACAGGTTACCATGAGCAGTTCTTC. Protein sequence: CASTGGTGYHEQFF.

The chain links TRBV2 to TRBJ1-5, with D unresolved. V lost 5 bases, J lost 5 bases, and 13 bases lay in between. The CDR3 contains 14 residues. The germline V gene encodes CDR1 SNHLY and CDR2 FYNNEI. CDR3 nucleotide sequence: TGTGCCAGCAGTCCTTCGGGCCTTTATCAGCCCCAGCATTTT. It codes for CASSPSGLYQPQHF.

Comments on this clone: At one boundary the junction diverges from the germline segment, which might be a read error. This specimen includes other DNA sequences encoding the same CDR3. The rearrangement links TRBV7-9 to TRBJ1-2; tentatively, D is TRBD1 (5 bases). The germline gives CDR1 SEHNR, CDR2 FQNEAQ (reference sequence). This CDR3 has 14 residues. The CDR3 bases are TGCGCCAGCAGCTTCGGCCAGGGCCACTATGGCTACACCTTC. It yields the protein CASSFGQGHYGYTF.

The chain joins TRBV7-9 to TRBJ1-1, with D perhaps TRBD1 (5 bases). This CDR3 has 14 residues. V was clipped by 1 base and J by 4 bases, with 10 bases between them. Looked up from germline, CDR1 is SEHNR and CDR2 is FQNEAQ (reference sequence). The DNA of the CDR3 is TGTGCCAGCAGCTTAGGTAGTAGGGGCACTGAAGCTTTCTTT. Its protein product is CASSLGSRGTEAFF. Full variable domain (outside the CDR3, taken from reference TRBV7-9 and TRBJ1-1): DTGVSQNPRHKITKRGQNVTFRCDPISEHNRLYWYRQTLGQGPEFLTYFQNEAQLEKSRLLSDRFSAERPKGSFSTLEIQRTEQGDSAMYLCASSLGSRGTEAFFGQGTRLTVV.

V usage is TRBV4-2 and J usage is TRBJ1-6; TRBD1 is a possible D gene (5 bases). Per germline, CDR1 LGHNA and CDR2 YNFKEQ. Between the trimmed V and J ends, which lost 1 base and 0 bases, there was a span of 7 bases. The CDR3 totals 16 residues. In DNA form, the CDR3 reads TGTGCCAGCAGCCAAGCAGGGACCTCCTATAATTCACCCCTCCACTTT. Amino acid sequence: CASSQAGTSYNSPLHF.

This clone was detected once. This chain connects TRBV4-1 to TRBJ2-7; D tentatively fits TRBD1 or TRBD2 (5 bases each). V was pared by 5 bases and J by 4 bases, with 27 bases between. The CDR3 sequence is 18 residues long. CDR1 is MGHRA and CDR2 is YSYEKL in the germline V gene. In DNA form, the CDR3 reads TGCGCCAGCAGCACGTCTCCGGGACGCGCTACCCCCCAGTACGAGCAGTACTTC. It yields the protein CASSTSPGRATPQYEQYF.

The J gene is TRBJ2-7, the V gene TRBV19, with D hard to call. Germline values: CDR1 LNHDA, CDR2 SQIVND (reference sequence). The CDR3 runs to 15 residues. The V end was cut by 1 base, the J end by 0 bases, with 10 bases between. The CDR3 loop is CASSIAVRSSYEQYF. CDR3 nucleotide sequence: TGTGCCAGTAGTATAGCAGTCAGGAGCTCCTACGAGCAGTACTTC.